This T cell receptor beta chain is from a study of T cells in tumors after PD-1 blockade. Study overall: Tumor samples yielded 20 to 25-fold more depth than single-cell TCR sequencing.

Study-wide results and caveats: Clonal replacement appeared only between pre- and post-treatment samples.

Clones were sequenced by immunoSEQ multiplex PCR, and TCRdb holds only the in-frame ones, with some missing. In the table there are roughly 8,000 clones, 50% to 65% of which are singletons. Regarding this clone: Its antigen is as yet unknown.

Sample: tumor tissue, taken after anti-PD-1 treatment. The sequence was collected from a human donor with basal cell carcinoma.

CDR3 protein: CASSAGQVETQYF. The CDR3 coding sequence is TGTGCCAGCAGCGCAGGACAGGTGGAGACCCAGTACTTC. The gene calls are TRBV7-3 and TRBJ2-5; 7 positions agree with TRBD1. Looked up from germline, CDR1 is SGHTA and CDR2 is FQGTGA. V lost 5 bases, J lost 5 bases, and 5 bases stayed unmatched. CDR3 length: 13 residues.